This TCR beta chain is drawn from a study of T cells in Graves' hyperthyroidism and ophthalmopathy (dated 2019 in TCRdb). At the level of the whole study: Peripheral blood was collected at initial diagnosis, before any treatment. To identify TCR V-J signatures that set the groups apart, the researchers used a discovery cohort of about a hundred patients, made up of 40 to 45 with Graves' ophthalmopathy and about 59 with stable Graves' hyperthyroidism. Prospective prediction of ophthalmopathy was tested in an independent validation cohort consisting of fewer than 20 hyperthyroidism patients and approximately 16 patients who later progressed to ophthalmopathy. The approximately 98 discovery patients were randomly divided into training and test sets at a 7:3 ratio. In several Graves' hyperthyroidism patients, the study also compared T-cell repertoires from thyroid tissue with T-cell repertoires from blood. Following sampling, methimazole starting at 30 mg daily was given to hyperthyroidism patients, and high-dose intravenous methylprednisolone was given to ophthalmopathy patients. According to the paper, TCR Vbeta CDR3 sequencing was carried out on 120 to 150 peripheral blood samples, which came from some 41 ophthalmopathy, around 75 hyperthyroidism and about 17 progressor patients.

CDR1 and CDR2 (KGHSH, LQKENI) derive from the germline V gene. Trimming takes 3 bases from V and 7 bases from J, and the germline ends sit 19 bases apart. The CDR3 has 16 amino acids, counting the end cysteine and phenylalanine. Solely the CDR3 DNA is kept, with 48 bases framed from the first base. Many counts were recorded for this clonotype. The specificity of this receptor is unknown. No base qualities exist here, and no much larger clone lies one base off it. TCR beta CDR3 regions were amplified from RNA transcripts. A first-round RT-PCR of the TCR CDR3 used the HTBI primer set with the Qiagen OneStep RT-PCR kit. Libraries were constructed in a second round of multiplex PCR, after which size selection and purification were performed. Sequencing of the libraries was done on an Illumina HiSeq2000 using paired-end 100 bp reads. Regarding the original processing steps: SOAPnuke was used to process the raw data, throwing out any read that contained adapters or uncalled bases, had a mean Phred below 15, or lacked an exact constant-primer or identifier match. High-quality paired reads were merged using COPE v1.2.5, and each unique nucleotide sequence was defined as a clonotype. MiTCR v1.1 was used to align clonotypes to the IMGT TRBV, TRBD and TRBJ reference segments. Analysis was restricted to V-J combinations with a frequency above 0.0001, which covered 99% to 99.2% of repertoires. The TCS score was defined as F50 (clonal expansion) divided by E x V (chaos), with BLOSUM62-based TCRdist calculated between CDR3 peptides within each V-J. Welch's t-statistics and random forest reduced around 520 V-J features to 13, which were used in a naive Bayes classifier (R e1071). TCRdb reworked the public reads: Q25 trimming with fastp, MiXCR clone assembly, productive beta chains retained. Here each entry gathers all rows of one CDR3 protein and keeps the most common genes and DNA. TCRdb's processing, not the study's, gives the V and J calls here. Within this sample are more than 500,000 distinct CDR3 sequences, with about 16% of them counted one time only. The leading ten clones occupy around 28% of the sample.

Overall results and qualifications from the work: In validation, progression to ophthalmopathy was predicted by the model with approximately 67% sensitivity and approximately 78% specificity, a median of approximately 6.5 months before onset. Sample size was not statistically predetermined, and investigators were not blinded to group allocation. Blood samples also contained most of the expanded thyroid clonotypes (frequency above 0.001), which suggests that blood repertoires may reflect thyroid immune responses. Ophthalmopathy was separated from stable hyperthyroidism by a 13 V-J signature model, with about 88% sensitivity and just over 81% specificity obtained in cross-validation and 80%/75% obtained in testing.

Ophthalmopathy patients had moderately to severely active disease, with a Clinical Activity Score of 3 or more, a NOSPECS grade of 4 or more, and a disease duration of less than 3 months. Any patient with an uncontrolled infection, another autoimmune disease, pregnancy or lactation was excluded. Clinical symptoms, serum thyroxine and TRAb, thyroid ultrasound, and orbital computed tomography formed the basis for the diagnoses. PBMCs were separated from under 11 ml of fresh peripheral blood using Ficoll-Paque density gradient centrifugation. Trizol reagent was used to extract total RNA, and RNA quality was then checked on an Agilent 2100 Bioanalyzer.

The chain is made from TRBV18 and TRBJ1-5, with no reliable assignment of the D segment. The material sequenced was blood. The sequence was collected from a woman in her 30s with Graves' ophthalmopathy. The CDR3 region has the sequence CASSPLFTAKEQPQHF. At the DNA level, the sequence is TGTGCCAGCTCACCCCTCTTCACAGCGAAGGAACAGCCCCAGCATTTT.